The clone carrying this T cell receptor beta chain has a handful of counts. Its specificity is unknown. This entry is derived from a study of T cells in Graves' hyperthyroidism and ophthalmopathy. The TCR beta CDR3 regions underwent amplification using RNA transcripts as the source. First-round RT-PCR targeting the TCR CDR3 was performed with the HTBI primer set. MiXCR, applied by TCRdb to the multiplex PCR reads, yields one record per CDR3 protein. The data show 300,000 to 450,000 distinct CDR3 sequences, with approximately 15% seen just once and roughly 11% held by the top ten. There are 18 residues in the CDR3. Losses at the gene ends were 6 bases for V and 3 bases for J; bases not matched to a gene: 11. CDR1 is ENHRY and CDR2 is SYGVKD in the germline V gene. For Graves' hyperthyroidism to be stable, ophthalmopathy could not progress within 18 months. General study results and limits: Ophthalmopathy, which appeared later, was predicted by the model a median roughly 6.5 months before onset. Stable hyperthyroidism was told apart from ophthalmopathy by a model built on 13 V-J features.

This chain connects TRBV10-3 to TRBJ2-2; 12 nucleotides match TRBD2. The sequencing input was blood. This TCR was sampled from a woman aged 60 to 75 with Graves' hyperthyroidism. CDR3: CAIRVASGRAKDTGELFF. The CDR3 DNA reads TGTGCCATCAGAGTCGCTAGCGGGAGGGCCAAGGACACCGGGGAGCTGTTTTTT.